This T cell receptor (beta chain) is drawn from a study of cytomegalovirus exposure and HLA in healthy donors. General study points: That first-cohort TCR clusters tended to co-occur in the 90 to 150 validation repertoires was found in a later analysis. Researchers reported that a few CMV-associated chains were confirmed in vitro as CMV antigen-specific. Cytomegalovirus association was listed for around 180 TCR beta chains.

To note about this clone: Its target is not known.

Produced via immunoSEQ multiplex PCR; TCRdb's table is partial and in-frame only. Of some 72,000 clones in the sample, less than 96% were seen once. Separation from the 666-subject first cohort characterized the 120-subject validation cohort, to which the donors belonged. The origin of this receptor is a man aged 18 to 30 in good health and CMV-seropositive. Sample: PBMCs.

This chain's CDR3 is CASTPGVGTEAFF. CDR3 DNA sequence: TGTGCCAGCACCCCAGGGGTTGGCACTGAAGCTTTCTTT. The V gene is TRBV7-6, the J gene TRBJ1-1; a weak D match, TRBD1 (6 bases). This CDR3 comprises 13 residues. The V end lost 7 bases, the J end lost 4 bases, and 13 bases lay between the germline ends. CDR1 is SGHVS, CDR2 FNYEAQ, per germline.